Only a few counts were recorded for the clone carrying this T cell receptor (beta chain). This specimen belongs to a study of blood T cell repertoires in COVID-19. Study-level background: The United States, Italy and Spain supplied acute and convalescent COVID-19 samples. PBMCs, B-cell-depleted T cells, or T cells were the source of the cDNA or gDNA that made up the material.

Authors' processing steps: Researchers report that nucleated cell counts were estimated from reference gene primer amplification. Sequencing was performed with immunoSEQ multiplex PCR; in TCRdb, only in-frame clones are kept and a portion is missing. The V and J calls and clone size were taken over from that table, and D and trimming were inferred from the DNA. The sample lists 120,000 to 150,000 clones; about four fifths were seen once. The CDR3 is 13 amino acids. CDR1 KGHSH and CDR2 LQKENI come from the germline V gene. Trimming shortened V by 4 bases and J by 1 base, and 7 bases separated the two germline ends.

The clonotype originates from a human donor with acute or convalescent COVID-19. The donor label of this sample is uncertain. V usage is TRBV18 and J usage is TRBJ1-1; D possibly corresponds to TRBD1 (5 bases). The sequenced sample consisted of peripheral blood. CDR3 region: CASSLGGNTEAFF. The CDR3 region has the DNA TGTGCCAGCTCACTGGGGGGGAACACTGAAGCTTTCTTT.